The clone carrying this TCR beta chain turned up a few times. Its antigen is unidentified. TCRdb ran MiXCR on the 5' RACE reads and lists one entry per CDR3 protein. The sample has some 250,000 distinct CDR3 sequences, 8% to 9.5% seen once. This record comes from a study of T-cell memory formation after mild COVID-19. On the study more broadly: Among the donors, TCR clusters were largely specific to each donor. Points from the study as a whole: Clones contracting over day 15 to 85 were CD4/CD8 balanced, with later expanders leaning CD4+. Mainly CM and EM harbored the contracting CD4+ clones; mainly EMRA harbored the CD8+ ones. The appearance of some responding clones in pre-infection memory suggested that cross-reactive memory joined.

Germline V gene sequence: CDR1 PRHDT, CDR2 FYEKMQ (reference sequence). This CDR3 is built from 15 residues. Between the trimmed V and J ends, which lost 3 bases and 7 bases, there was a span of 13 bases. This receptor was identified in a young man who had mild COVID-19 (a few samples of this study predate the infection). Cell type and time point are not known. The sequenced sample was PBMCs or a T cell subset sorted from them (not recorded which). The chain has TRBV13 and TRBJ1-6; possibly TRBD1 for D (5 bases). The CDR3 DNA reads TGTGCCAGCAGCTTTGTGGGGGTGGGCAATTCACCCCTCCACTTT. Its protein product is CASSFVGVGNSPLHF. Complete variable domain (other parts from reference TRBV13 and TRBJ1-6): AAGVIQSPRHLIKEKRETATLKCYPIPRHDTVYWYQQGPGQDPQFLISFYEKMQSDKGSIPDRFSAQQFSDYHSELNMSSLELGDSALYFCASSFVGVGNSPLHFGNGTRLTVT.